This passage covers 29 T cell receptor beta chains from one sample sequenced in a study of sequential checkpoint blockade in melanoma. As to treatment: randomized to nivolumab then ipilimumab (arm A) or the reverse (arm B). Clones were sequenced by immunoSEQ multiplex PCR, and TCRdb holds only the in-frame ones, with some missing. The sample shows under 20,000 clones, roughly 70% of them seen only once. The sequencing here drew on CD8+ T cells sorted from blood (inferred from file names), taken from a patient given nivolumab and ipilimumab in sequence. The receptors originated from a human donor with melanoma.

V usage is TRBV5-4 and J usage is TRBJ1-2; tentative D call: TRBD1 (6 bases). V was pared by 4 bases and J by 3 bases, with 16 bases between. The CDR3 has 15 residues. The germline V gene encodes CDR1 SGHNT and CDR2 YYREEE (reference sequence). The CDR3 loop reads CASSLSGGEDYGYTF. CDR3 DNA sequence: TGTGCCAGCAGCCTAAGCGGGGGCGAAGACTATGGCTACACCTTC. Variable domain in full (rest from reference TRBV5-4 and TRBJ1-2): ETGVTQSPTHLIKTRGQQVTLRCSSQSGHNTVSWYQQALGQGPQFIFQYYREEENGRGNFPPRFSGLQFPNYSSELNVNALELDDSALYLCASSLSGGEDYGYTFGSGTRLTVV.

The CDR3 is CASSSSGASYEQYF. CDR3 in DNA: TGTGCCAGCAGCTCCTCAGGGGCCTCCTACGAGCAGTACTTC. The chain has TRBV9 and TRBJ2-5; the D gene is possibly TRBD1 (6 bases). TRBJ2-7 explains the end of the DNA better; the J call may be wrong. The CDR3 is 14 amino acids. The germline CDR1 and CDR2 sequences are SGDLS and YYNGEE.

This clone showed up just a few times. DNA for the CDR3: TGTGCCAGCAGCTCAAAATCCTACTACTCGACGGATAGCTATGGCTACACCTTC. Translated, it gives CASSSKSYYSTDSYGYTF. This chain links TRBV7-9 with TRBJ1-2, with unresolved D. Germline-derived CDR1 and CDR2 are SEHNR and FQNEAQ (reference sequence). V was shortened by 4 bases and J by 4 bases, with 25 bases between the two germline ends. This CDR3 contains 18 residues. The variable domain in full, with the rest retrieved from reference TRBV7-9 and TRBJ1-2, is DTGVSQNPRHKITKRGQNVTFRCDPISEHNRLYWYRQTLGQGPEFLTYFQNEAQLEKSRLLSDRFSAERPKGSFSTLEIQRTEQGDSAMYLCASSSKSYYSTDSYGYTFGSGTRLTVV.

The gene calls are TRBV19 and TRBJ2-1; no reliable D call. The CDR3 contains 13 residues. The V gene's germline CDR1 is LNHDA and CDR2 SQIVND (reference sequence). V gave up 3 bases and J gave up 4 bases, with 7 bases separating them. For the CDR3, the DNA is TGTGCCAGTAGTATGCGGCTGTACAATGAGCAGTTCTTC. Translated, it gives CASSMRLYNEQFF.

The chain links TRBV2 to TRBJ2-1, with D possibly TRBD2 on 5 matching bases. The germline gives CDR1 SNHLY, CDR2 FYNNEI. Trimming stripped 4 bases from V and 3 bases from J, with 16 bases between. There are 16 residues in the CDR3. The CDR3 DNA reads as TGTGCCAGCAGTGGCCAACTAGATAACCTCTACAATGAGCAGTTCTTC. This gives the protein CASSGQLDNLYNEQFF.

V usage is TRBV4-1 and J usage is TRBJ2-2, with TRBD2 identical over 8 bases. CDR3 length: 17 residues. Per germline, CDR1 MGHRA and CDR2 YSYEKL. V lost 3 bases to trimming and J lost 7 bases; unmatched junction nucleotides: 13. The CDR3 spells CASSHPGGFEGGGELFF. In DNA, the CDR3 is TGCGCCAGCAGCCACCCGGGGGGGTTCGAAGGCGGCGGGGAGCTGTTTTTT.

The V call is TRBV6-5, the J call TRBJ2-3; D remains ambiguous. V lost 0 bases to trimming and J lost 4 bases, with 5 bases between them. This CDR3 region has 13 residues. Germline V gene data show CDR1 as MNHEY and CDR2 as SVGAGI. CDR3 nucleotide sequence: TGTGCCAGCAGTTACTCCCTCGCAGATACGCAGTATTTT. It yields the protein CASSYSLADTQYF.

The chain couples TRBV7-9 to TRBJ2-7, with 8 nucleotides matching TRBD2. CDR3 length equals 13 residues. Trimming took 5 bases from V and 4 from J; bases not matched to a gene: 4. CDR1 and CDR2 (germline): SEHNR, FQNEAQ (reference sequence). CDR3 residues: CASSPGGDYEQYF. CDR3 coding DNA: TGTGCCAGCAGCCCGGGGGGGGATTACGAGCAGTACTTC.

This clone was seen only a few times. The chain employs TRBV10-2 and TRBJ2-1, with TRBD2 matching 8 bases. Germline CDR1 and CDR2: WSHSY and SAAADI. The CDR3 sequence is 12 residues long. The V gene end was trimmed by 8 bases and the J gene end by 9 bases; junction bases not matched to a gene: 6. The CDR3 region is CASGLAPPEQFF. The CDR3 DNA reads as TGCGCCAGCGGACTAGCTCCGCCTGAGCAGTTCTTC.

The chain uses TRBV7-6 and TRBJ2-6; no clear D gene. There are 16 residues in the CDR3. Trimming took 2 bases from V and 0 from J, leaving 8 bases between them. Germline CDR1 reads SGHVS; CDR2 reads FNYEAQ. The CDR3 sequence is CASSLTYSSGANVLTF. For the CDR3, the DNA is TGTGCCAGCAGCTTAACTTACAGCTCTGGGGCCAACGTCCTGACTTTC.

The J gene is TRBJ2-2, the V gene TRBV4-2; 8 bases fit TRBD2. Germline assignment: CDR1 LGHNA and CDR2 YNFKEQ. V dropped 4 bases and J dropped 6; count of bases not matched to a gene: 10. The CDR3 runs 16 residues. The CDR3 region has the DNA TGTGCCAGCAGCCGGAAGACTAGCGATTTCCCCGGGGAGCTGTTTTTT. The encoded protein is CASSRKTSDFPGELFF.

In DNA, the CDR3 is TGTGCCAGCAGTTCACGACAGGCCTCAACTAATGAAAAACTGTTTTTT. Encoded protein: CASSSRQASTNEKLFF. The chain uses TRBV27 and TRBJ1-4; a possible D gene is TRBD1 (6 bases). The CDR3 contains 16 residues. The germline V gene has CDR1 MNHEY and CDR2 SMNVEV (reference sequence). Deletions cut 4 bases from V and 0 bases from J, with 12 bases between.

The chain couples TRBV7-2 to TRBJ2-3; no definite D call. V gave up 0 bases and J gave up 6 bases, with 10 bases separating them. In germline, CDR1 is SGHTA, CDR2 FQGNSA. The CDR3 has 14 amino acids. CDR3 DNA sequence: TGTGCCAGCAGCTTAGCGGGCTCGCCGGATACGCAGTATTTT. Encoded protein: CASSLAGSPDTQYF.

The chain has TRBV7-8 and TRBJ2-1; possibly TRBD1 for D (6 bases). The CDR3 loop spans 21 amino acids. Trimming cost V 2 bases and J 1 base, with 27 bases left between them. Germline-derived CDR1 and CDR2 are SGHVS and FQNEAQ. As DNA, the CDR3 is TGTGCCAGCAGCTTACTCCGGGACACCGGTTCCCATATTGTTTCCTACAATGAGCAGTTCTTC. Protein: CASSLLRDTGSHIVSYNEQFF.

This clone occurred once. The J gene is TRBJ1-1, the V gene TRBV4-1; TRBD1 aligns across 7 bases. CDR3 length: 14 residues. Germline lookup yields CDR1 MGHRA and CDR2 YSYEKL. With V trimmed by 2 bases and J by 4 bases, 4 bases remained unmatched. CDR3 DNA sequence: TGCGCCAGCAGCCAAAGGGACAGCAGCACTGAAGCTTTCTTT. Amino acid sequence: CASSQRDSSTEAFF.

In DNA form, the CDR3 reads TGCGCCAGCAGCCAAACCTCGTCCCGGGACAGGGGTGGGAGCAATCAGCCCCAGCATTTT. Its translation is CASSQTSSRDRGGSNQPQHF. The V gene is TRBV4-3, the J gene TRBJ1-5; TRBD1 matches at 10 bases. From germline, CDR1 is LGHNA and CDR2 YSLEER. The CDR3 is 20 amino acids. Losses at the gene ends were 2 bases for V and 1 base for J; bases not matched to a gene: 14.

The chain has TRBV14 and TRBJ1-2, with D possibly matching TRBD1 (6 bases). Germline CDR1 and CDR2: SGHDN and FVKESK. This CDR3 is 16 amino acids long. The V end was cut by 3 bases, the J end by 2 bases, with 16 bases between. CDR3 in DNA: TGTGCCAGCAGCCAGGATACAGGGAGAGTAAACTATGGCTACACCTTC. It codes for CASSQDTGRVNYGYTF.

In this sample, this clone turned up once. The CDR3 is CASSPRQATGELFF. CDR3 nucleotides: TGTGCCAGCAGCCCGAGACAGGCCACCGGGGAGCTGTTTTTT. The gene calls are TRBV9 and TRBJ2-2; a possible D gene is TRBD1 (6 bases). This CDR3 is built from 14 residues. CDR1 and CDR2 from the germline V gene are SGDLS and YYNGEE. The V and J ends lost 4 bases and 4 bases respectively, with 11 bases between them.

CDR3 nucleotides: TGCGCCAGCGCCGGAGGCAGTTACGAGCAGTACTTC. Translation: CASAGGSYEQYF. The chain employs TRBV5-1 and TRBJ2-7; D might be TRBD2 (5 bases). Trimming removed 7 bases at V and 4 bases at J, with 12 bases between. CDR1 is SGHRS and CDR2 is YFSETQ in the germline V gene. CDR3 length: 12 residues.

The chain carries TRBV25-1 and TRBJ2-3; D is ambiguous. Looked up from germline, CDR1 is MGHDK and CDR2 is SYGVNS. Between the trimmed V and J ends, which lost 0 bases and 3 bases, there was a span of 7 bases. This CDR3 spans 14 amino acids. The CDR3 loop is CASSEYAITDTQYF. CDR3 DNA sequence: TGTGCCAGCAGTGAATATGCTATTACAGATACGCAGTATTTT.

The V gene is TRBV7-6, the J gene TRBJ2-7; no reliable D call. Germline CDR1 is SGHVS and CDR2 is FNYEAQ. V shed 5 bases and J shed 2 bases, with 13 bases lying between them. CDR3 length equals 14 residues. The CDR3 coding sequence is TGTGCCAGCAGCCTGGCCTCACCTGCCTACGAGCAGTACTTC. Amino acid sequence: CASSLASPAYEQYF.

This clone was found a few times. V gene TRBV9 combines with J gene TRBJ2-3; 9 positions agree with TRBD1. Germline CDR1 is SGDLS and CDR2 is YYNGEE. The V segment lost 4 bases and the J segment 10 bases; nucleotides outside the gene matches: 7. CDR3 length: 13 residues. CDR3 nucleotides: TGTGCCAGCAGCCTCTGGACAGGGGAGTCGCAGTATTTT. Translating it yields CASSLWTGESQYF.

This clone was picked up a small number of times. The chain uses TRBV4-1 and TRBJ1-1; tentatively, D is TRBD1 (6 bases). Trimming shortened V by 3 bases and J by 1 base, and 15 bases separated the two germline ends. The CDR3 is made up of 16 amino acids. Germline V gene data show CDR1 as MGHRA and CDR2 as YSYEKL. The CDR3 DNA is TGCGCCAGCAGCCAGGGGATGGGGGGGGCGAACACTGAAGCTTTCTTT. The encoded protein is CASSQGMGGANTEAFF.

Here the CDR3 reads CACSTSFGDTEAFF. The CDR3 DNA reads TGTGCCTGTAGTACCTCCTTCGGTGACACTGAAGCTTTCTTT. The V call is TRBV6-5, the J call TRBJ1-1, with D unresolved. The ends were cut back, 11 bases at V and 3 bases at J, with 19 bases in the middle. Germline CDR1 is MNHEY and CDR2 is SVGAGI. The CDR3 is 14 residues long.

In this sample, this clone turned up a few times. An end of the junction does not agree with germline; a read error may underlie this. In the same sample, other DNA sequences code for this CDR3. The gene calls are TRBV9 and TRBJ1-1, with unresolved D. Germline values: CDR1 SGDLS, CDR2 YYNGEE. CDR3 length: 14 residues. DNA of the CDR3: TGTGCCAGCAGCGTGGCTTCGACGGGGTCTGAAGCCTTCTTT. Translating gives CASSVASTGSEAFF.

The CDR3 sequence: CASSLERTSYNEQFF. CDR3 DNA: TGTGCCAGCAGCTTAGAGCGGACCTCCTACAATGAGCAGTTCTTC. This rearrangement joins TRBV7-2 to TRBJ2-1; tentative D call: TRBD2 (5 bases). CDR3 length: 15 amino acids. CDR1 and CDR2 (germline): SGHTA, FQGNSA. The V end was cut by 1 base, the J end by 0 bases, with 7 bases between. Combining the CDR3 with reference TRBV7-2 and TRBJ2-1 gives the whole variable domain GAGVSQSPSNKVTEKGKDVELRCDPISGHTALYWYRQSLGQGLEFLIYFQGNSAPDKSGLPSDRFSAERTGGSVSTLTIQRTQQEDSAVYLCASSLERTSYNEQFFGPGTRLTVL.

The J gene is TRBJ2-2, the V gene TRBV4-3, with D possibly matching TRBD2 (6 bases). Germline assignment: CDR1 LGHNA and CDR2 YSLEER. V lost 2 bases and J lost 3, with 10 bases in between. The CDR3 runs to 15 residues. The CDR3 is CASSQYRDYTGELFF. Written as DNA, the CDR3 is TGCGCCAGCAGCCAATACCGGGACTACACCGGGGAGCTGTTTTTT.

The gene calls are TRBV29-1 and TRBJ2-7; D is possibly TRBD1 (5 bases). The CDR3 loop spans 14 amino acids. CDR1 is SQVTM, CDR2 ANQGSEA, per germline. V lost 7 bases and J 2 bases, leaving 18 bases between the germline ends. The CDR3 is CSARGRGPAYEQYF. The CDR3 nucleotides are TGCAGCGCCCGAGGTAGGGGTCCAGCCTACGAGCAGTACTTC.

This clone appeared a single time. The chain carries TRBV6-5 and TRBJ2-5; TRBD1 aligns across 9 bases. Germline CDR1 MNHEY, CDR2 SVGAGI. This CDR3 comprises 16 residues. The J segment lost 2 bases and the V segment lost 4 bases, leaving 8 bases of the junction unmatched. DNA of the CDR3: TGTGCCAGCAGTTCCCCCGGGACAGGGAGTCAAGAGACCCAGTACTTC. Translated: CASSSPGTGSQETQYF.